This T cell receptor (beta chain) originates from a study of blood T cell repertoires in COVID-19. Produced via immunoSEQ multiplex PCR; TCRdb's table is partial and in-frame only. Counted here are just over 300,000 clones, around 89% occurring once; the ten biggest clones make up 9.5%. CDR1 is MNHEY, CDR2 SMNVEV, per germline (reference sequence). V shed 5 bases and J shed 2 bases, with 16 bases lying between them. There are 15 residues in the CDR3. The sequence came from a woman in her 40s who had recovered from COVID-19. What was sequenced was PBMCs or T cells enriched from blood (not recorded which). The rearrangement links TRBV27 to TRBJ2-7; D gene ambiguous. CDR3 loop: CASSHRYGSTYEQYF. The CDR3 coding sequence is TGTGCCAGCAGTCATAGGTACGGGTCCACCTACGAGCAGTACTTC.